This entry is about one T cell receptor (beta chain). Its antigen is unknown. One base away there is no much larger clone; base qualities are not given. The sample belongs to a study of control samples from healthy donors and cancer patients (dated by TCRdb to about 2020). The CDR1 and CDR2 encoded by the germline V gene are ENHRY and SYGVKD. The CDR3 sequence holds 15 residues, the cysteine and phenylalanine included. Here the CDR3 DNA is all that survives: 45 bases in frame from base 1. Germline trimming: 7 bases from V, 1 base from J; junction bases outside gene matches: 5. The library was made by the immunoSEQ multiplex PCR assay. Not all clones reach the TCRdb copy of this immuneACCESS table, which keeps in-frame sequences only. Checked studies attribute under half of the gap to unresolved V genes and leave the rest unexplained. The sample contains under 200,000 clones, just under 95% of them found a single time. About 8.5% of the sample goes to the ten largest clones.

Sequenced: blood. Here the chain combines TRBV10-3 and TRBJ2-5; TRBD1 fits 11 bases in the junction. The TCR originated in a woman aged 35 to 49 in good health. The nucleotides read TGTGCCATCACCCCAGGGACAGGGGGCCAAGAGACCCAGTACTTC. Translation gives CAITPGTGGQETQYF.